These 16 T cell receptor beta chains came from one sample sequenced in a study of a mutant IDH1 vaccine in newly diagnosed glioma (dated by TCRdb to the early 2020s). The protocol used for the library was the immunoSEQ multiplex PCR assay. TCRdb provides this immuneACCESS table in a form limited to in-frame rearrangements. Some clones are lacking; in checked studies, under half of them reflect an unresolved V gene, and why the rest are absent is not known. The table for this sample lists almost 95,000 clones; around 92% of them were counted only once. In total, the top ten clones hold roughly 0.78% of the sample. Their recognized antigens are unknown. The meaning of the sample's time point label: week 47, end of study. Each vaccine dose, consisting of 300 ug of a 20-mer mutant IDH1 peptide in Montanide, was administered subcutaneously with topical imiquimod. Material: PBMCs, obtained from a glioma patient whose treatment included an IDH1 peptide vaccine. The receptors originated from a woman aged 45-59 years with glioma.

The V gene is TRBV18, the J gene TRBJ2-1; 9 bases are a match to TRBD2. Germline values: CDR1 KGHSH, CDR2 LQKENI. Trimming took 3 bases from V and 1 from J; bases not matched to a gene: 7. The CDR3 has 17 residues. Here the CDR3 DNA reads TGTGCCAGCTCACCCGAAACAAGCGGGAGGTCCTACAATGAGCAGTTCTTC. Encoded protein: CASSPETSGRSYNEQFF.

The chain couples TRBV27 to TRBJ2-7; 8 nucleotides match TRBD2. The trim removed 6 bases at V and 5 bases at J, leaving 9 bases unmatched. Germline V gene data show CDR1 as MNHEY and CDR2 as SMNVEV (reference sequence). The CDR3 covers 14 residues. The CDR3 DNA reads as TGTGCCAGCAGACCGAGCGGGAGTCCCCACGAGCAGTACTTC. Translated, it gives CASRPSGSPHEQYF.

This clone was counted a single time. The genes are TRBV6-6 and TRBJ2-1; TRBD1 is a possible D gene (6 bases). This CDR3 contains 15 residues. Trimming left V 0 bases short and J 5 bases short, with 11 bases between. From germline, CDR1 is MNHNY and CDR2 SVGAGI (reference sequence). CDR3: CASSYSGQSHNEQFF. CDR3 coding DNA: TGTGCCAGCAGTTACTCCGGACAGAGCCACAATGAGCAGTTCTTC.

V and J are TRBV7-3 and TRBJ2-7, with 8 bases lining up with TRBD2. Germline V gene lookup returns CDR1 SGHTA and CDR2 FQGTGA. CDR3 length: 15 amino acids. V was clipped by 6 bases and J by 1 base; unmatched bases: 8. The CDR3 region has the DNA TGTGCCAGCAGTCTTGGAGTAGCGGGGTCCTACGAGCAGTACTTC. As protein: CASSLGVAGSYEQYF.

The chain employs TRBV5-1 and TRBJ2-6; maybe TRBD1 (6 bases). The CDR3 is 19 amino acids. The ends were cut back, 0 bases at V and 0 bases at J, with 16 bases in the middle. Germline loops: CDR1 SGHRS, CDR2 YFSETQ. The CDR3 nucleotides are TGCGCCAGCAGCTTGGAAGGACAGATTAGCCCCTCTGGGGCCAACGTCCTGACTTTC. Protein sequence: CASSLEGQISPSGANVLTF.

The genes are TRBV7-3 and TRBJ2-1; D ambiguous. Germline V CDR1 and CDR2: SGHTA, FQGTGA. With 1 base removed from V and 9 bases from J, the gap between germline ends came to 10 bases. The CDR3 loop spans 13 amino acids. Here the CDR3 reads CASSLRLEGEQFF. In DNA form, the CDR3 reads TGTGCCAGCAGCTTAAGACTTGAAGGTGAGCAGTTCTTC.

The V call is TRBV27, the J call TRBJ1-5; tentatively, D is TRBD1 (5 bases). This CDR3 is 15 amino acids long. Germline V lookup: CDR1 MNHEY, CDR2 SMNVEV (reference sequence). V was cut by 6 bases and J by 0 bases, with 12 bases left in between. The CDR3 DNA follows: TGTGCCAGCAGCTGGACACACAATAGCAATCAGCCCCAGCATTTT. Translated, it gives CASSWTHNSNQPQHF.

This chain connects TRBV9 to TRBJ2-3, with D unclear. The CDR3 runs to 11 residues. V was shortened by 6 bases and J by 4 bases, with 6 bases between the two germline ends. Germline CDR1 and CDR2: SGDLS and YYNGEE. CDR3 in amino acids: CASINPDTQYF. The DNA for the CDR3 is TGTGCCAGCATCAATCCAGATACGCAGTATTTT.

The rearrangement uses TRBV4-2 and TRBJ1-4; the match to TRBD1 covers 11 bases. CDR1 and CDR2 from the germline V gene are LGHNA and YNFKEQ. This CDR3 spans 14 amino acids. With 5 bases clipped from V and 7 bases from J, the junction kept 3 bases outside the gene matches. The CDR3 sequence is CASSRTGGPEKLFF. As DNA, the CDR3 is TGTGCCAGCAGCAGGACAGGGGGCCCTGAAAAACTGTTTTTT.

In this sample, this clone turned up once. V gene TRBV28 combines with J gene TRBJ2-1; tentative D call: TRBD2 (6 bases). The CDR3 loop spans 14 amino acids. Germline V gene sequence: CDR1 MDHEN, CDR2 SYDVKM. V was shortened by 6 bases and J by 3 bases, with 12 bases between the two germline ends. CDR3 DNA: TGTGCCAGCAGGGGAGGACTTCGCTACAATGAGCAGTTCTTC. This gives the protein CASRGGLRYNEQFF.

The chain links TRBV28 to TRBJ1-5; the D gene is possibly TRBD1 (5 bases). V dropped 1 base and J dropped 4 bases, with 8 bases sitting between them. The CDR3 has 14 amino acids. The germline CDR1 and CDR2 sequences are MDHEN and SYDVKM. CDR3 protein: CASSLLRGNQPQHF. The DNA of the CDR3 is TGTGCCAGCAGTTTATTAAGGGGTAATCAGCCCCAGCATTTT.

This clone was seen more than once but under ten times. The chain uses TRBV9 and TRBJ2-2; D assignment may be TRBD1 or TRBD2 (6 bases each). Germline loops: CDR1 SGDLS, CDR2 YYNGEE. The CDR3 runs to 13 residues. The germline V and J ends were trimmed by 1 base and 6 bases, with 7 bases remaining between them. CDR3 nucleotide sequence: TGTGCCAGCAGCGTAAGGGGGGCCGGGGAGCTGTTTTTT. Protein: CASSVRGAGELFF.

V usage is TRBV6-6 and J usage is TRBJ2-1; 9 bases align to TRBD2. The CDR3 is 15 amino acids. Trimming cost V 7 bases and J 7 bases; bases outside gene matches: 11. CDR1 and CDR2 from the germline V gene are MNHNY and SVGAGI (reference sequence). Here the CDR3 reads CASTPGSGRPNEQFF. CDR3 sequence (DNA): TGTGCCAGCACCCCGGGGAGCGGGAGGCCTAATGAGCAGTTCTTC.

CDR3 sequence (DNA): TGCAGTGCGCGGAGGAATGAGCAGTTCTTC. Its translation is CSARRNEQFF. The chain has TRBV20-1 and TRBJ2-1; D perhaps matches TRBD2 (5 bases). Per the germline V gene, CDR1 is DFQATT and CDR2 is SNEGSKA (reference sequence). V gave up 6 bases and J gave up 7 bases, with 7 bases separating them. The CDR3 contains 10 residues.

In nucleotides, the CDR3 is TGCGCCAGCAGAACGGACGGTGGGATCACAGATACGCAGTATTTT. Its protein is CASRTDGGITDTQYF. The chain links TRBV5-1 to TRBJ2-3; no clear D gene. Germline loops: CDR1 SGHRS, CDR2 YFSETQ. Trimming left V 5 bases short and J 2 bases short, with 15 bases between. The CDR3 runs 15 residues.

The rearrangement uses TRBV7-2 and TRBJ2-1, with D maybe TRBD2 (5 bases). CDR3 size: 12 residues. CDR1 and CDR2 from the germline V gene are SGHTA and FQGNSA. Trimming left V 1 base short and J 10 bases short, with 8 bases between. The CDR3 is CASSLGGREQFF. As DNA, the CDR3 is TGTGCCAGCAGCTTAGGTGGGAGAGAGCAGTTCTTC.